Listed below are T cell receptor beta chains from one sample, sequenced in a study of regulatory T cells in long-lasting Graves disease. TCRdb processed the multiplex PCR reads anew with MiXCR; each CDR3 protein has one entry. The sample comprises 250,000 or so distinct CDR3 sequences, about 19% of which are singletons, and around 13% rests with the top ten. Sequencing was performed on peripheral blood mononuclear cells (PBMCs), taken at new diagnosis, from a patient treated with antithyroid drugs. Receptors originate from a female donor with Graves disease. The CDR3 runs from the conserved cysteine through the conserved F or W. A D gene is named only where the DNA matches it firmly. Expanded clones get a size class; other rows say once, few or many, or leave the size out.

V	size	D	J	CDR3	DNA
TRBV2	many	-	TRBJ2-3	CASIGRDTQYF	TGTGCCAGCATCGGCAGAGATACGCAGTATTTT
TRBV6-1	many	-	TRBJ2-1	CASRHQGNEQFF	TGTGCCAGCAGGCACCAGGGTAATGAGCAGTTCTTC
TRBV5-4	-	TRBD1	TRBJ1-6	CASSRRQGSNSPLHF	TGTGCCAGCAGCAGGCGACAGGGCAGTAATTCACCCCTCCACTTT
TRBV6-1	-	TRBD2	TRBJ2-5	CASKVAGGQDKETQYF	TGTGCCAGCAAAGTAGCGGGAGGCCAAGATAAAGAGACCCAGTACTTC
TRBV9	many	-	TRBJ2-3	CASSVGSRGSDTQYF	TGTGCCAGCAGCGTAGGATCGAGGGGTTCAGATACGCAGTATTTT
TRBV3-1	many	-	TRBJ2-5	CASSQEPEEETQYF	TGTGCCAGCAGCCAAGAACCAGAGGAAGAGACCCAGTACTTC
TRBV9	many	-	TRBJ2-5	CASSVGSTMRETQYF	TGTGCCAGCAGCGTAGGAAGCACGATGAGGGAGACCCAGTACTTC
TRBV7-9	many	-	TRBJ2-2	CASSTNTGELFF	TGCGCCAGCAGCACGAACACCGGGGAGCTGTTTTTT
TRBV19	many	-	TRBJ1-1	CASSMTAMNTEAFF	TGTGCCAGTAGTATGACAGCCATGAACACTGAAGCTTTCTTT
TRBV18	-	TRBD2	TRBJ2-7	CASSPNGGAYEQYF	TGTGCCAGCTCACCCAATGGGGGGGCCTACGAGCAGTACTTC
TRBV11-3	many	TRBD2	TRBJ2-1	CASSFSRTGGRYNEQFF	TGTGCCAGCAGCTTTTCTCGTACGGGAGGAAGGTACAATGAGCAGTTCTTC
TRBV7-2	many	-	TRBJ1-5	CASSSNLGGNQPQHF	TGTGCCAGCAGCTCTAATCTAGGGGGCAATCAGCCCCAGCATTTT
TRBV7-3	many	TRBD2	TRBJ2-7	CASSLSLAGEQYF	TGTGCCAGCAGCTTATCCCTAGCGGGAGAGCAGTACTTC
TRBV18	-	-	TRBJ1-3	CASSPPPAGSTIYF	TGTGCCAGCTCACCACCTCCAGCGGGGAGCACCATATATTTT
TRBV18	many	-	TRBJ1-1	CASGERGTEAFF	TGTGCCAGCGGAGAGAGGGGCACTGAAGCTTTCTTT
TRBV6-2/TRBV6-3	once	TRBD1	TRBJ2-7	CASRPQTGYWEQYF	TGTGCCAGCAGACCCCAGACAGGGTATTGGGAGCAGTACTTC
TRBV4-2	many	TRBD2	TRBJ2-1	CASSQEHLAGREQFF	TGTGCCAGCAGCCAAGAACATCTAGCGGGAAGGGAGCAGTTCTTC
TRBV11-2	many	TRBD2	TRBJ2-2	CASSAGLASTGELFF	TGTGCCAGCAGCGCTGGACTAGCGAGCACCGGGGAGCTGTTTTTT
TRBV10-2	many	-	TRBJ1-6	CASSESEGVTPLHF	TGCGCCAGCAGTGAGTCGGAGGGTGTGACACCCCTCCACTTT
TRBV20-1	many	-	TRBJ2-1	CTAGSYNEQFF	TGCACCGCAGGTTCCTACAATGAGCAGTTCTTC
TRBV6-5	many	-	TRBJ1-1	CASSYHRDGTEAFF	TGTGCCAGCAGTTACCACAGGGATGGCACTGAAGCTTTCTTT
TRBV27	once	-	TRBJ2-7	CASMDPLEEQYF	TGTGCCAGCATGGATCCCCTAGAGGAGCAGTACTTC
TRBV7-2	many	-	TRBJ2-1	CASIHGRPGNEQFF	TGTGCCAGCATCCATGGGCGGCCGGGTAATGAGCAGTTCTTC
TRBV20-1	many	-	TRBJ2-3	CSADRSTDTQYF	TGCAGTGCTGACAGAAGCACAGATACGCAGTATTTT
TRBV18	-	TRBD1	TRBJ1-3	CASSTGTGGGNTIYF	TGTGCCAGCTCGACCGGGACAGGGGGTGGAAACACCATATATTTT
TRBV12-3/TRBV12-4	many	-	TRBJ2-7	CASSLVLNGEQYF	TGTGCCAGCAGTTTAGTACTGAATGGCGAGCAGTACTTC
TRBV20-1	many	-	TRBJ2-7	CSARLTYEQYF	TGCAGTGCTAGACTCACCTACGAGCAGTACTTC
TRBV5-1	many	-	TRBJ1-3	CASRGSSSGNTIYF	TGCGCCAGCAGGGGGTCCAGCTCTGGAAACACCATATATTTT
TRBV11-2	few	-	TRBJ1-1	CASSSWTDMNTEAFF	TGTGCCAGCAGCTCCTGGACGGACATGAACACTGAAGCTTTCTTT
TRBV2	-	-	TRBJ1-5	CASSGPYSNQPQHF	TGTGCCAGCAGTGGGCCCTATAGCAATCAGCCCCAGCATTTT
TRBV4-1	-	TRBD1	TRBJ2-2	CASSHADRDRAGELFF	TGCGCCAGCAGCCATGCCGACAGGGATAGGGCCGGGGAGCTGTTTTTT
TRBV4-1	-	-	TRBJ1-6	CASSQDMSTSYNSPLHF	TGCGCCAGCAGCCAAGATATGTCAACCTCCTATAATTCACCCCTCCACTTT
TRBV12-3/TRBV12-4	many	TRBD1	TRBJ2-2	CASSLMIGQGLGGELFF	TGTGCCAGCAGTTTAATGATTGGACAGGGGTTAGGCGGGGAGCTGTTTTTT
TRBV29-1	few	-	TRBJ2-5	CSVDRAPQYF	TGCAGCGTTGACCGGGCCCCCCAGTACTTC
TRBV6-1	few	TRBD2	TRBJ2-7	CASKRGAYEQYF	TGTGCCAGTAAGCGGGGGGCCTACGAGCAGTACTTC
TRBV13	many	-	TRBJ2-1	CASSLDGRSSYNEQFF	TGTGCCAGCAGCTTAGACGGCAGAAGCTCCTACAATGAGCAGTTCTTC
TRBV5-5	-	TRBD2	TRBJ2-7	CASSPGRGVSYEQYF	TGTGCCAGCAGCCCGGGGCGGGGGGTCTCCTACGAGCAGTACTTC
TRBV5-6	many	-	TRBJ1-2	CASSSMGVTDQSYGYTF	TGTGCCAGCAGCTCCATGGGCGTAACGGATCAATCCTATGGCTACACCTTC
TRBV5-1	many	TRBD2	TRBJ2-3	CASSSTSGSLDTQYF	TGCGCCAGCAGCTCGACTAGCGGGAGCTTAGATACGCAGTATTTT
TRBV14	few	TRBD1	TRBJ2-7	CASSRPTGTGSYEQYF	TGTGCCAGCAGCCGACCAACCGGGACAGGGAGTTACGAGCAGTACTTC
TRBV20-1	few	TRBD1	TRBJ2-3	CSARDRQGGTDTQYF	TGCAGTGCTAGAGATCGACAGGGTGGAACAGATACGCAGTATTTT
TRBV20-1	-	-	TRBJ2-1	CSVGANNEQFF	TGCAGTGTCGGGGCGAACAATGAGCAGTTCTTC
TRBV6-1	many	-	TRBJ1-1	CASSDPETENTEAFF	TGTGCCAGCAGTGATCCGGAGACCGAGAACACTGAAGCTTTCTTT
TRBV29-1	-	-	TRBJ2-7	CSVDTGYEQYF	TGCAGCGTTGACACCGGCTACGAGCAGTACTTC